The next 15 T cell receptor beta chains were all read from a single sample in a study of PD-L1 blockade in urothelial cancer. TCRdb's copy holds only in-frame clones and misses some; the assay was immunoSEQ multiplex PCR. The sample holds about 100,000 clones, over 80% seen once. Source: PBMCs, taken around atezolizumab (anti-PD-L1) treatment. The origin of the receptors is a woman at least 80 years old with urothelial cancer.

The rearrangement links TRBV10-3 to TRBJ1-5; D is perhaps TRBD1 (6 bases). Germline V gives CDR1 ENHRY, CDR2 SYGVKD. This CDR3 is built from 14 residues. The V end lost 3 bases, the J end lost 7 bases, and 13 bases lay between the germline ends. The CDR3 sequence is CAISEGGGSQPQHF. CDR3 nucleotides: TGTGCCATCAGTGAAGGGGGTGGGAGCCAGCCCCAGCATTTT.

The chain has TRBV6-1 and TRBJ2-3, with 8 positions matching TRBD2. The germline gives CDR1 MNHNS, CDR2 SASEGT. The CDR3 sequence is 16 residues long. Germline trimming cut 4 bases from V and 6 bases from J; bases unmatched to any gene: 12. CDR3 coding DNA: TGTGCCAGCAGTGCGGCTAGCGGGCCCCCCGGGGATACGCAGTATTTT. Protein: CASSAASGPPGDTQYF.

The chain combines TRBV2 with TRBJ1-1; 7 bases agree with TRBD1. Losses at the gene ends were 6 bases for V and 4 bases for J; bases not matched to a gene: 5. From germline, CDR1 is SNHLY and CDR2 FYNNEI. CDR3 length: 13 residues. CDR3 nucleotide sequence: TGTGCCAGCAGCGGGGACAGCCGCACTGAAGCTTTCTTT. Its protein is CASSGDSRTEAFF.

CDR3 sequence reads: CAISGGQGVDQPQHF. The DNA of the CDR3 is TGTGCCATCAGTGGGGGACAGGGGGTGGATCAGCCCCAGCATTTT. This chain connects TRBV10-3 to TRBJ1-5; 11 nucleotides align to TRBD1. With V trimmed by 4 bases and J by 5 bases, 4 bases remained unmatched. This CDR3 comprises 15 residues. Germline-derived CDR1 and CDR2 are ENHRY and SYGVKD.

This rearrangement joins TRBV19 to TRBJ2-7, with 8 bases lining up with TRBD2. With V trimmed by 6 bases and J by 6 bases, 7 bases remained unmatched. Germline values: CDR1 LNHDA, CDR2 SQIVND (reference sequence). The CDR3 totals 13 residues. The CDR3 spells CASSQKRGSEQYF. In nucleotides, the CDR3 is TGTGCCAGTAGCCAAAAGCGGGGGTCCGAGCAGTACTTC.

The genes are TRBV18 and TRBJ2-3; D possibly corresponds to TRBD1 (6 bases). Trimming left V 6 bases short and J 2 bases short, with 12 bases between. This CDR3 contains 14 residues. Germline loops: CDR1 KGHSH, CDR2 LQKENI. In DNA form, the CDR3 reads TGTGCCAGCTCTCCGGGGACACACACAGATACGCAGTATTTT. This sequence encodes CASSPGTHTDTQYF.

V is TRBV14 and J is TRBJ2-1; the match to TRBD2 covers 7 bases. This CDR3 spans 16 amino acids. Germline V gene lookup returns CDR1 SGHDN and CDR2 FVKESK. V lost 0 bases, J lost 4 bases, and 6 bases stayed unmatched. The CDR3 sequence is CASSQDVAGYYNEQFF. CDR3 nucleotides: TGTGCCAGCAGCCAAGATGTAGCGGGTTATTACAATGAGCAGTTCTTC.

The chain combines TRBV5-1 with TRBJ2-5; 7 bases are a match to TRBD2. J lost 7 bases, V lost 2 bases, and 2 bases had no gene match. The length of the CDR3 is 12 residues. CDR1 is SGHRS, CDR2 YFSETQ, per germline. DNA for the CDR3: TGCGCCAGCAGCTTTTCGGGGGGGACCCAGTACTTC. Translating gives CASSFSGGTQYF.

The chain joins TRBV9 to TRBJ2-6; unclear D gene. The germline gives CDR1 SGDLS, CDR2 YYNGEE. The CDR3 totals 16 residues. Trimming stripped 0 bases from V and 4 bases from J, with 11 bases between. The CDR3, as DNA: TGTGCCAGCAGCGTAGGGGCGTCTCCCGGGGCCAACGTCCTGACTTTC. Translation: CASSVGASPGANVLTF.

The chain couples TRBV28 to TRBJ1-2; D is ambiguous. V was trimmed by 3 bases and J by 2 bases, leaving 7 bases between them. From germline, CDR1 is MDHEN and CDR2 SYDVKM. This CDR3 is 13 amino acids long. CDR3 residues: CASSLWQNYGYTF. CDR3 sequence (DNA): TGTGCCAGCAGTTTGTGGCAGAACTATGGCTACACCTTC.

This sequence joins TRBV28 and TRBJ1-4, with TRBD1 as a possible D gene (5 bases). Trimming left V 7 bases short and J 6 bases short, with 15 bases between. This CDR3 contains 14 residues. The germline V gene has CDR1 MDHEN and CDR2 SYDVKM. CDR3 in amino acids: CASIMGGGDEKLFF. The CDR3 bases are TGTGCCAGCATCATGGGGGGGGGAGATGAAAAACTGTTTTTT.

The chain recombines TRBV6-1 with TRBJ2-3; 10 nucleotides agree with TRBD2. V gave up 5 bases and J gave up 5 bases; unmatched junction bases: 7. The length of the CDR3 is 15 residues. The germline CDR1 and CDR2 sequences are MNHNS and SASEGT. CDR3 loop: CASSLASGSVDTQYF. Here the CDR3 DNA reads TGTGCCAGCAGTCTGGCTAGCGGGAGTGTAGATACGCAGTATTTT.

CDR3 region: CASSLSEGYEQYF. CDR3 coding DNA: TGCGCCAGCAGCCTCTCTGAGGGTTACGAGCAGTACTTC. The rearrangement links TRBV4-1 to TRBJ2-7; the D gene is possibly TRBD2 (5 bases). Germline V gene sequence: CDR1 MGHRA, CDR2 YSYEKL. Trimming shortened V by 4 bases and J by 4 bases, and 11 bases separated the two germline ends. CDR3 length: 13 residues.

The chain employs TRBV20-1 and TRBJ2-7; D gene uncertain. In germline, CDR1 is DFQATT, CDR2 SNEGSKA (reference sequence). This CDR3 spans 10 amino acids. V lost 6 bases, J lost 7 bases, and 10 bases lay in between. The CDR3 here is CSAQTEEQYF. The CDR3 coding sequence is TGCAGTGCCCAGACGGAGGAGCAGTACTTC.

The chain uses TRBV10-1 and TRBJ1-2, with D hard to call. Germline CDR1 WNHNN, CDR2 SYGVQD (reference sequence). This CDR3 comprises 16 residues. The V gene lost 0 bases and the J gene lost 4 bases, with 15 bases spanning the gap. CDR3 coding DNA: TGCGCCAGCAGTGAGTCCCTAAGGAGGTCCCCCTATGGCTACACCTTC. This translates into CASSESLRRSPYGYTF.